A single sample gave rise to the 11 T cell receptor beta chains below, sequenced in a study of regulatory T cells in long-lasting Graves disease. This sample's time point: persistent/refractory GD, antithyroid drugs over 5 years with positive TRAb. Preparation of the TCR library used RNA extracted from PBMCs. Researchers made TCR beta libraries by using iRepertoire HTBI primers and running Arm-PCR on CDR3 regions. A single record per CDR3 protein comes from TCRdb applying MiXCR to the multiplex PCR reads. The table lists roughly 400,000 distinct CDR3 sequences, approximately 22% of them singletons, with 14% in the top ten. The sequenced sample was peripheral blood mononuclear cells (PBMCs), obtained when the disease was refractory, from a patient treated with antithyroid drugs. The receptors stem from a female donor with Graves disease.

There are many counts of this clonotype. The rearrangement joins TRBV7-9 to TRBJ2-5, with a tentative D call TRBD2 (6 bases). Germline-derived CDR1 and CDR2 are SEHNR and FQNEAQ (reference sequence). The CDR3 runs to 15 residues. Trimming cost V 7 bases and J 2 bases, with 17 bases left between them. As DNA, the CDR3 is TGTGCCAGCACCCCGGGTAGCGGATCACAAGAGACCCAGTACTTC. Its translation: CASTPGSGSQETQYF.

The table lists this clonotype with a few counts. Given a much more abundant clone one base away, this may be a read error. CDR3 amino acids: CASSLEGDSGANVLAF. The CDR3 DNA is TGTGCCAGCAGTCTGGAAGGGGACTCTGGGGCCAACGTCCTGGCTTTC. The chain uses TRBV9 and TRBJ2-6; D possibly corresponds to TRBD2 (6 bases). There are 16 residues in the CDR3. CDR1 is SGDLS, CDR2 YYNGEE, per germline.

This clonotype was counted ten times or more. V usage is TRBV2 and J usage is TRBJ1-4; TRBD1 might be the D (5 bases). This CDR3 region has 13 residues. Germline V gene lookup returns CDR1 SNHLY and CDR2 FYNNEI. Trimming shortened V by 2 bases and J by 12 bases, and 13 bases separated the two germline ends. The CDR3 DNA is TGTGCCAGCAGTGAAAGAGGGGCCTACCAACTGTTTTTT. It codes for CASSERGAYQLFF.

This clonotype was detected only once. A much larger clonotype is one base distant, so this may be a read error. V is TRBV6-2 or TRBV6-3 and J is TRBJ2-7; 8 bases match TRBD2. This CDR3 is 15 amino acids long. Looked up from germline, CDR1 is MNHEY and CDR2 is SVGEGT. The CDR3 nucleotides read TGTGCCAGCAGTTACGAGGTAGCGGGAAGGGGCGAGCGGTACTTC. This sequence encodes CASSYEVAGRGERYF.

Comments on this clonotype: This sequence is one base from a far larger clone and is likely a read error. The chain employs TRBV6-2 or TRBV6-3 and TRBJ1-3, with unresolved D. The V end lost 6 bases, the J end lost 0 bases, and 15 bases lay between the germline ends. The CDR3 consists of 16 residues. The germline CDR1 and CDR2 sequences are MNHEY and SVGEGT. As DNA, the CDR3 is TGTGCCAGCAGCGTCATTCCGGTAGGCTCTGGAAACACCATATATTTT. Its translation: CASSVIPVGSGNTIYF.

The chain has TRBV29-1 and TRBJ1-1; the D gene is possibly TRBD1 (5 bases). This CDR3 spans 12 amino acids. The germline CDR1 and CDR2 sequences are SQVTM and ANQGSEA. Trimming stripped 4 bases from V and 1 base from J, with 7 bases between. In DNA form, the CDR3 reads TGCAGCGTTGTTACAGGGAACACTGAAGCTTTCTTT. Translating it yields CSVVTGNTEAFF.

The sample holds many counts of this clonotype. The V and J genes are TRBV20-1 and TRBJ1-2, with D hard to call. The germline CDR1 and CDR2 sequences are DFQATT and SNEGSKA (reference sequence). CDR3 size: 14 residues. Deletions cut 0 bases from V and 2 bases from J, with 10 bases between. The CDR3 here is CSARETERNYGYTF. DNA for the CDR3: TGCAGTGCTAGAGAAACAGAGAGAAACTATGGCTACACCTTC.

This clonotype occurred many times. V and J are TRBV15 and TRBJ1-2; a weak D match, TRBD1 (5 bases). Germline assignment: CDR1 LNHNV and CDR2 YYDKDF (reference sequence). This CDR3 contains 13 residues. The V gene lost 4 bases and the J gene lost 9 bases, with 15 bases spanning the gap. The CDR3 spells CATSTQAGRSYTF. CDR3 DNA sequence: TGTGCCACCAGCACCCAGGCAGGGAGGAGCTACACCTTC.

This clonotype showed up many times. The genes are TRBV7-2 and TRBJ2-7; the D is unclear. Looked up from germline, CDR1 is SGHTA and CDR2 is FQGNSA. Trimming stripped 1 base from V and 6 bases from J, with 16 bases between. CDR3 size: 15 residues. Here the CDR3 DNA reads TGTGCCAGCAGCTTAGGCAGGTCCTTCTACGGCGAGCAGTACTTC. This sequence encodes CASSLGRSFYGEQYF.

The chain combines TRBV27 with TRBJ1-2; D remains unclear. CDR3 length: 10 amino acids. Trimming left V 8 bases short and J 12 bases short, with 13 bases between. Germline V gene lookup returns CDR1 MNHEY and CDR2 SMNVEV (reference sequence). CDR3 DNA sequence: TGTGCCAGCGGATTTGTGCACGACACCTTC. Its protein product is CASGFVHDTF.

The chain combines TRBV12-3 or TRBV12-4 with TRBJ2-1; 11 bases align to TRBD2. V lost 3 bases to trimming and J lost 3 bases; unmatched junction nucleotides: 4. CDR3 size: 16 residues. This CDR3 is CASSFSLAGGYNEQFF. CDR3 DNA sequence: TGTGCCAGCAGTTTCTCCCTAGCGGGAGGCTACAATGAGCAGTTCTTC.